These 10 T cell receptor beta chains originate from one sample sequenced in a study of T cell responses to AZD1222 COVID-19 vaccine. Profiling relied on immunoSEQ multiplex PCR, and the TCRdb table lists in-frame clones only, not all of them. The table has 110,000 to 150,000 clones, approximately 91% seen once. The specimen was peripheral blood, collected 28 days after the second AZD1222 dose. These receptors all stem from an adult who received the AZD1222 COVID-19 vaccine.

The chain is built from TRBV30 and TRBJ1-1; D gene uncertain. The CDR3 consists of 14 residues. V was cut by 1 base and J by 0 bases, with 9 bases left in between. CDR1 and CDR2 (germline): GTSNPN, SVGIG (reference sequence). This CDR3 is CAWSGLGVNTEAFF. The CDR3 DNA is TGTGCCTGGAGTGGCCTTGGGGTGAACACTGAAGCTTTCTTT.

The rearrangement uses TRBV10-1 and TRBJ2-2; no definite D call. Germline V CDR1 and CDR2: WNHNN, SYGVQD (reference sequence). The CDR3 extends over 11 amino acids. Trimming removed 8 bases from V and 3 bases from J, with 4 bases in between. CDR3 coding DNA: TGCGCCAGCCGGGACACCGGGGAGCTGTTTTTT. Translating it yields CASRDTGELFF.

The chain recombines TRBV6-6 with TRBJ1-1, with D perhaps TRBD1 (5 bases). Trimming took 5 bases from V and 2 from J, leaving 24 bases between them. Germline assignment: CDR1 MNHNY and CDR2 SVGAGI (reference sequence). This CDR3 region has 18 residues. CDR3 loop: CASSRGRGRRIQNTEAFF. The CDR3 nucleotides read TGTGCCAGCAGTCGAGGAAGGGGCAGGAGAATTCAAAACACTGAAGCTTTCTTT.

The V call is TRBV5-6, the J call TRBJ2-1; possible D gene TRBD1, 5 bases. CDR1 and CDR2 (germline): SGHDT, YYEEEE. With 0 bases removed from V and 5 bases from J, the gap between germline ends came to 9 bases. The CDR3 spans 14 residues. CDR3 in amino acids: CASSLGGSHNEQFF. Written as DNA, the CDR3 is TGTGCCAGCAGCTTGGGGGGCTCACACAATGAGCAGTTCTTC.

The genes are TRBV7-9 and TRBJ1-1; D not certain. V was trimmed by 4 bases and J by 4 bases, leaving 13 bases between them. The CDR3 is 14 residues long. CDR1 SEHNR and CDR2 FQNEAQ come from the germline V gene (reference sequence). The CDR3 is CASSSHALGTEAFF. The DNA for the CDR3 is TGTGCCAGCAGCTCCCATGCTCTGGGCACTGAAGCTTTCTTT. The whole variable domain, filled in from reference TRBV7-9 and TRBJ1-1, reads DTGVSQNPRHKITKRGQNVTFRCDPISEHNRLYWYRQTLGQGPEFLTYFQNEAQLEKSRLLSDRFSAERPKGSFSTLEIQRTEQGDSAMYLCASSSHALGTEAFFGQGTRLTVV.

The V and J genes are TRBV3-1 (or the pseudogene TRBV3-2) and TRBJ2-7; 8 bases align to TRBD2. The CDR3 totals 18 residues. Losses at the gene ends were 0 bases for V and 5 bases for J; bases not matched to a gene: 15. The V gene's germline CDR1 is LGHDT and CDR2 YNNKEL (reference sequence). The CDR3 bases are TGTGCCAGCAGCCAAGAAATTGTCGGGAGGGCCCGCCGGAACGAGCAGTACTTC. Translating gives CASSQEIVGRARRNEQYF.

The J gene is TRBJ2-2, the V gene TRBV18; 7 bases are a match to TRBD2. This CDR3 has 15 amino acids. Losses at the gene ends were 5 bases for V and 1 base for J; bases not matched to a gene: 4. Germline V gene lookup returns CDR1 KGHSH and CDR2 LQKENI. The CDR3 DNA follows: TGTGCCAGCTCATCAGCGGGGAGGAACACCGGGGAGCTGTTTTTT. It translates to CASSSAGRNTGELFF.

The chain joins TRBV2 to TRBJ1-5, with D uncertain. V dropped 6 bases and J dropped 0 bases, with 9 bases sitting between them. Germline CDR1 and CDR2: SNHLY and FYNNEI. The CDR3 runs to 14 residues. The CDR3 coding sequence is TGTGCCAGCAGGGTCGGTCTTAGCAATCAGCCCCAGCATTTT. Translated: CASRVGLSNQPQHF. The entire variable domain, with the rest obtained from reference TRBV2 and TRBJ1-5, is as follows: EPEVTQTPSHQVTQMGQEVILRCVPISNHLYFYWYRQILGQKVEFLVSFYNNEISEKSEIFDDQFSVERPDGSNFTLKIRSTKLEDSAMYFCASRVGLSNQPQHFGDGTRLSIL.

This clone was seen only a few times. This chain joins TRBV4-2 and TRBJ2-7, with 12 bases fitting TRBD1. The V and J ends lost 3 bases and 5 bases, in that order; junction bases with no gene match: 8. The CDR3 runs 16 residues. Germline assignment: CDR1 LGHNA and CDR2 YNFKEQ. In DNA form, the CDR3 reads TGTGCCAGCAGCCAGCCCGGGACAGGGGGCCAGGACGAGCAGTACTTC. It yields the protein CASSQPGTGGQDEQYF.

The chain links TRBV30 to TRBJ2-7, with 8 bases fitting TRBD2. With 2 bases clipped from V and 6 bases from J, the junction kept 9 bases outside the gene matches. This CDR3 is built from 14 residues. Germline V CDR1 and CDR2: GTSNPN, SVGIG (reference sequence). CDR3 sequence reads: CAWSTGTRGGEQYF. In DNA, the CDR3 is TGTGCCTGGAGTACCGGGACTAGGGGTGGCGAGCAGTACTTC.